What follows are 3 T cell receptor beta chains derived from one specimen sequenced in a study of blood T cell repertoires in COVID-19. TCRdb keeps only in-frame clones here, not all; method: immunoSEQ multiplex PCR. The repertoire has approximately 70,000 clones, approximately 89% of them found once; the top ten carry 2.6%. Sequencing was done on a sample of peripheral blood. The source is a man in his forties or fifties with COVID-19, enrolled during active disease.

The rearrangement joins TRBV27 to TRBJ2-2; 11 bases are shared with TRBD2. After removal of 5 bases from V and 7 bases from J, the junction contained 9 bases not matched to a gene. The CDR3 is made up of 16 amino acids. Germline V gene lookup returns CDR1 MNHEY and CDR2 SMNVEV (reference sequence). The CDR3 region is CASSHRTSGFVGELFF. CDR3 bases: TGTGCCAGCAGTCACCGGACTAGCGGGTTCGTCGGGGAGCTGTTTTTT.

The gene calls are TRBV25-1 and TRBJ2-5; 9 nucleotides align to TRBD1. The ends lost 6 bases at V and 2 bases at J; junction bases unmatched: 4. The CDR3 sequence is 14 residues long. The V gene's germline CDR1 is MGHDK and CDR2 SYGVNS. CDR3 bases: TGTGCCAGCAGCCGGGACAGGGTTCAAGAGACCCAGTACTTC. Translation: CASSRDRVQETQYF.

This clone was counted between two and nine times. V usage is TRBV24-1 and J usage is TRBJ2-3; 9 nucleotides match TRBD2. The CDR3 has 16 amino acids. The J segment lost 4 bases and the V segment lost 3 bases, leaving 7 bases of the junction unmatched. Germline V gene sequence: CDR1 KGHDR, CDR2 SFDVKD. The CDR3 region is CATSDKAGGIPDTQYF. CDR3 DNA: TGTGCCACCAGTGATAAGGCGGGAGGGATCCCAGATACGCAGTATTTT.